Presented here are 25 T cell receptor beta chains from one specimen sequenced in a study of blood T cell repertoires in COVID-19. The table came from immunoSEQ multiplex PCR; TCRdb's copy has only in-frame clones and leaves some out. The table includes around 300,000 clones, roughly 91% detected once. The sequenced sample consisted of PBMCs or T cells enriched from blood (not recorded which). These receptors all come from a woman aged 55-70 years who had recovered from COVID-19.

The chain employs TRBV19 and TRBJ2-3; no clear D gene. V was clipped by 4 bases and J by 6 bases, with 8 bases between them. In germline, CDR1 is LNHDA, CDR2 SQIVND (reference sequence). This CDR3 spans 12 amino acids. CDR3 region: CASSTRLDTQYF. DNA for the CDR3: TGTGCCAGTAGTACGAGGTTGGATACGCAGTATTTT.

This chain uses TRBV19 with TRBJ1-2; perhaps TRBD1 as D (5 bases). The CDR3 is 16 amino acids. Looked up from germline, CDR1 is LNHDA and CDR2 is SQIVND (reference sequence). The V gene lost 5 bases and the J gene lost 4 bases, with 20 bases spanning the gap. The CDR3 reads CASSLGRSDSLYGYTF. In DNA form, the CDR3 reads TGTGCCAGTAGTTTAGGTCGGTCTGACAGTCTCTATGGCTACACCTTC.

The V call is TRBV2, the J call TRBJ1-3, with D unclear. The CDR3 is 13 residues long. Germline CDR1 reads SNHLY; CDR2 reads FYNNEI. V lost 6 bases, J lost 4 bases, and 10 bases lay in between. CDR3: CASSREPGNTIYF. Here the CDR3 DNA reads TGTGCCAGCAGCCGGGAACCCGGAAACACCATATATTTT.

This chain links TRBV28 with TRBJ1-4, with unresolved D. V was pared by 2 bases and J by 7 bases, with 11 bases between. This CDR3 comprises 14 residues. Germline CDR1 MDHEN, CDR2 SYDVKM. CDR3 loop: CASSLLDVAEKLFF. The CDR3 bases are TGTGCCAGCAGTTTACTTGATGTAGCTGAAAAACTGTTTTTT.

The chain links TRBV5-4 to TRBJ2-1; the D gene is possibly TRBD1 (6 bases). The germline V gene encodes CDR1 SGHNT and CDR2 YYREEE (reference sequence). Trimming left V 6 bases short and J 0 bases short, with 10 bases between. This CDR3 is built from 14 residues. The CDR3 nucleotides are TGTGCCAGCAACAGGGCATTCTCCTACAATGAGCAGTTCTTC. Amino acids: CASNRAFSYNEQFF.

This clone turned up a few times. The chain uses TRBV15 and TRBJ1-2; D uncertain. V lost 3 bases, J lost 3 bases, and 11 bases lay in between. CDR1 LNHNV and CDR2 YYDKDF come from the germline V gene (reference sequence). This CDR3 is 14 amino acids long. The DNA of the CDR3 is TGTGCCACCAGCAGGGGTACCGGGGACTATGGCTACACCTTC. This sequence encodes CATSRGTGDYGYTF.

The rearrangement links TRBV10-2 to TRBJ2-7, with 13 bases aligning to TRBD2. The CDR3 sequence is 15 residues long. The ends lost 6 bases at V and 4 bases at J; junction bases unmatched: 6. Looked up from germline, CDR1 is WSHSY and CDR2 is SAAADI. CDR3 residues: CASRSLAGGQYEQYF. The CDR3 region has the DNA TGCGCCAGCAGGTCACTAGCGGGAGGGCAGTACGAGCAGTACTTC.

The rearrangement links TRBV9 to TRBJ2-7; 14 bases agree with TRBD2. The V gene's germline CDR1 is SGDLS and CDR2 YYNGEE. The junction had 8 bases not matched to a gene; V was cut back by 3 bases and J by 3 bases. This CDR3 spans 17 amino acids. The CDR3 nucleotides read TGTGCCAGCAGCGGTAGCTCAGGACTAGCGGGAGGCTACGAGCAGTACTTC. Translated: CASSGSSGLAGGYEQYF.

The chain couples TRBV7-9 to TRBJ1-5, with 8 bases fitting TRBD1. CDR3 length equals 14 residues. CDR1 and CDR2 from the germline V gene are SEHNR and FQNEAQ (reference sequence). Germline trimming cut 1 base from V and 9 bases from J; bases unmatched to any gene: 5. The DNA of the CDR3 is TGTGCCAGCAGCTTAGAGACAGGGGACGTGCCCCAGCATTTT. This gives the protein CASSLETGDVPQHF. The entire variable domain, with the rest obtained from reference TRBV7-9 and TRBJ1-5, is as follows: DTGVSQNPRHKITKRGQNVTFRCDPISEHNRLYWYRQTLGQGPEFLTYFQNEAQLEKSRLLSDRFSAERPKGSFSTLEIQRTEQGDSAMYLCASSLETGDVPQHFGDGTRLSIL.

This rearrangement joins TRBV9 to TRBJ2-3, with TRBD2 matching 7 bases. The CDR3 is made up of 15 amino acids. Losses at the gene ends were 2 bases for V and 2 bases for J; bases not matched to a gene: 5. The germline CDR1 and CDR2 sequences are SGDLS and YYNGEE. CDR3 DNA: TGTGCCAGCAGCGTGAGAGCGGGGCTCACAGATACGCAGTATTTT. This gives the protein CASSVRAGLTDTQYF. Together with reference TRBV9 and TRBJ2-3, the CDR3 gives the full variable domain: DSGVTQTPKHLITATGQRVTLRCSPRSGDLSVYWYQQSLDQGLQFLIQYYNGEERAKGNILERFSAQQFPDLHSELNLSSLELGDSALYFCASSVRAGLTDTQYFGPGTRLTVL.

CDR3 bases: TGTGCCAGCAGTCCTACAGTTAACTATGGCTACACCTTC. Protein: CASSPTVNYGYTF. V is TRBV27 and J is TRBJ1-2; D gene unclear. The length of the CDR3 is 13 residues. Germline CDR1 and CDR2: MNHEY and SMNVEV (reference sequence). The V end was cut by 5 bases, the J end by 1 base, with 8 bases between.

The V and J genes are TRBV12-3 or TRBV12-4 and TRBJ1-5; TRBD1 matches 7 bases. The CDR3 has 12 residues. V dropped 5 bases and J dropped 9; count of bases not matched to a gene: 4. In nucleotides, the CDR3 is TGTGCCAGCAGTCCCCAGGGGGGGCCCCAGCATTTT. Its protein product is CASSPQGGPQHF.

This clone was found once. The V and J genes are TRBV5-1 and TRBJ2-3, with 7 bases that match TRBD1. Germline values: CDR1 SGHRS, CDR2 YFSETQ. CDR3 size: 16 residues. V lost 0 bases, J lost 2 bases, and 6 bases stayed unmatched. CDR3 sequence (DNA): TGCGCCAGCAGCTTGGAAGGGGGCAGAAACACAGATACGCAGTATTTT. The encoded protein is CASSLEGGRNTDTQYF. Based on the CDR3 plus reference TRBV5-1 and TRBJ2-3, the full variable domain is KAGVTQTPRYLIKTRGQQVTLSCSPISGHRSVSWYQQTPGQGLQFLFEYFSETQRNKGNFPGRFSGRQFSNSRSEMNVSTLELGDSALYLCASSLEGGRNTDTQYFGPGTRLTVL.

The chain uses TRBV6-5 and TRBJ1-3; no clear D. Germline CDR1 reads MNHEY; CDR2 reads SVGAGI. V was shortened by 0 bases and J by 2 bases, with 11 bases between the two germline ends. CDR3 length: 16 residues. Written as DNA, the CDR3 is TGTGCCAGCAGTTACTCGATGTTTCTACCTGGAAACACCATATATTTT. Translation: CASSYSMFLPGNTIYF.

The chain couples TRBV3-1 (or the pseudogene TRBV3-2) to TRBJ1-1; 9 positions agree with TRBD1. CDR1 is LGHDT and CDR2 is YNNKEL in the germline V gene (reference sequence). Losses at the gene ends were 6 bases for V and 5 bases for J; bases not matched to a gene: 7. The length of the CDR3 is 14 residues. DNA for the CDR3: TGTGCCAGCAGTTCACAGGGGGCAGGTACTGAAGCTTTCTTT. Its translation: CASSSQGAGTEAFF.

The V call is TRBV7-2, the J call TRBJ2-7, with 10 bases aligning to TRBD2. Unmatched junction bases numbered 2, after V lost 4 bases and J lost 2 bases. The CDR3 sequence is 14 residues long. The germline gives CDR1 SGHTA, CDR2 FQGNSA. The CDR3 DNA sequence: TGTGCCAGCAGCTACGGACTAGCGGCCTACGAGCAGTACTTC. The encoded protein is CASSYGLAAYEQYF. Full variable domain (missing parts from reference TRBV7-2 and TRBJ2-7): GAGVSQSPSNKVTEKGKDVELRCDPISGHTALYWYRQSLGQGLEFLIYFQGNSAPDKSGLPSDRFSAERTGGSVSTLTIQRTQQEDSAVYLCASSYGLAAYEQYFGPGTRLTVT.

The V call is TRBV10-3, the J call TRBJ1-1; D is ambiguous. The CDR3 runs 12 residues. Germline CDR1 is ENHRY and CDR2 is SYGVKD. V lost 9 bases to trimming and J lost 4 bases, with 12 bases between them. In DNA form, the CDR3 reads TGTGCCATATCAGAACCGGGCACTGAAGCTTTCTTT. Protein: CAISEPGTEAFF.

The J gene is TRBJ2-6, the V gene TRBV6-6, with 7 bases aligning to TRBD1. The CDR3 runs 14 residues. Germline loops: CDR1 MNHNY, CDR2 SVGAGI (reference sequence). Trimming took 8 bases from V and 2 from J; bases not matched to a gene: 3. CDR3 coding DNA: TGTGCCAGCCAGGGGACAGCTGGGGCCAACGTCCTGACTTTC. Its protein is CASQGTAGANVLTF.

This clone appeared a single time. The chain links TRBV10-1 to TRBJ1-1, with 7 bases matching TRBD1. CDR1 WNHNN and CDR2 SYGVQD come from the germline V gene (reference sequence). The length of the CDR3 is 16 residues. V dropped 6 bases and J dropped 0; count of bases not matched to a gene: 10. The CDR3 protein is CASRPGTALMNTEAFF. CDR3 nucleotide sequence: TGCGCCAGCAGGCCCGGGACAGCTCTTATGAACACTGAAGCTTTCTTT.

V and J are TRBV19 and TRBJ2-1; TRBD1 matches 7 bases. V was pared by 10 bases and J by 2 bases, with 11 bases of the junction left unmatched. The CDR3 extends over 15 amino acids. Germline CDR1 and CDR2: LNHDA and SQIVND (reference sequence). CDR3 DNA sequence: TGTGCCACCAAAACAGACAGGGCCGCCTACAATGAGCAGTTCTTC. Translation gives CATKTDRAAYNEQFF.

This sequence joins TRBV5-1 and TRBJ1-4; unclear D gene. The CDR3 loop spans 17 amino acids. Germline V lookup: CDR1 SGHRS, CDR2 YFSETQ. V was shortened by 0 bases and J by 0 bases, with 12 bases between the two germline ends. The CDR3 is CASSLAHGGATNEKLFF. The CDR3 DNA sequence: TGCGCCAGCAGCTTGGCCCATGGCGGAGCAACTAATGAAAAACTGTTTTTT.

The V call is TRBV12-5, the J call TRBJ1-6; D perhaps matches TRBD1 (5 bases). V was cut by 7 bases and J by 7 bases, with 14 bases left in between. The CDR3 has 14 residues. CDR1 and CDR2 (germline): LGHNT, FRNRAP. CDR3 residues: CASVHSGRNSPLHF. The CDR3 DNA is TGTGCTAGTGTTCACTCAGGGAGGAATTCACCCCTCCACTTT. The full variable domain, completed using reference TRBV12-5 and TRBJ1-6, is DARVTQTPRHKVTEMGQEVTMRCQPILGHNTVFWYRQTMMQGLELLAYFRNRAPLDDSGMPKDRFSAEMPDATLATLKIQPSEPRDSAVYFCASVHSGRNSPLHFGNGTRLTVT.

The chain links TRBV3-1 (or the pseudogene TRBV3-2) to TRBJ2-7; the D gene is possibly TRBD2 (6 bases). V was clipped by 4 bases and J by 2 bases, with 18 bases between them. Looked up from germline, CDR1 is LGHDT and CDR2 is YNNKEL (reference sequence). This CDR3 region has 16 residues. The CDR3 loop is CASSLRRAGDAYEQYF. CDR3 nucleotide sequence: TGTGCCAGCAGCCTCCGGAGGGCAGGTGACGCCTACGAGCAGTACTTC.

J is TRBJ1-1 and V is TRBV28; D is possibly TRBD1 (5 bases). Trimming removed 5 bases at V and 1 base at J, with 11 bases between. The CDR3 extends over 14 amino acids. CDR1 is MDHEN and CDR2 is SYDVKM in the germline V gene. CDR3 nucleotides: TGTGCCAGCAGTCCGTCGACAGCGAACACTGAAGCTTTCTTT. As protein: CASSPSTANTEAFF.

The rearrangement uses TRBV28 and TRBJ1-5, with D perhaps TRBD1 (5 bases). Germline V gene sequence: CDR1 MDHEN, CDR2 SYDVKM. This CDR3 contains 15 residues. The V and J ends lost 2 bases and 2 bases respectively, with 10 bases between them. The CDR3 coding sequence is TGTGCCAGCAGTTTAAGGGGCGCGGGCAATCAGCCCCAGCATTTT. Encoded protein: CASSLRGAGNQPQHF.